The next 19 T cell receptor beta chains were all read from a single sample in a study of cytotoxic CD8 clonotypes in ibrutinib-treated CLL. Profiled with immunoSEQ multiplex PCR; TCRdb holds only in-frame clones, not every one. The data show 150,000 or so clones, 60% to 85% seen once. Sequenced material: PBMCs, taken after 12 months of ibrutinib treatment. The receptor set was obtained from a human donor with chronic lymphocytic leukemia.

This clone was seen a handful of times. Other DNA variants within this sample encode the same CDR3. This chain joins TRBV10-3 and TRBJ2-7; 10 bases match TRBD2. The length of the CDR3 is 15 residues. Trimming cost V 3 bases and J 3 bases; bases outside gene matches: 5. From germline, CDR1 is ENHRY and CDR2 SYGVKD. The CDR3 bases are TGTGCCATCAGTGATCCTAGCGGGGGCTTCTACGAGCAGTACTTC. Translating it yields CAISDPSGGFYEQYF.

This chain joins TRBV2 and TRBJ2-1, with unresolved D. The V and J ends lost 6 bases and 6 bases respectively, with 15 bases between them. Germline CDR1 SNHLY, CDR2 FYNNEI. The CDR3 totals 14 residues. CDR3 nucleotide sequence: TGTGCCAGCAGATGGCTAGAGGACGTCAATGAGCAGTTCTTC. Protein: CASRWLEDVNEQFF. The variable domain in full, with the rest retrieved from reference TRBV2 and TRBJ2-1, is EPEVTQTPSHQVTQMGQEVILRCVPISNHLYFYWYRQILGQKVEFLVSFYNNEISEKSEIFDDQFSVERPDGSNFTLKIRSTKLEDSAMYFCASRWLEDVNEQFFGPGTRLTVL.

The chain is built from TRBV4-1 and TRBJ2-7, with TRBD1 matching over 8 bases. Germline V CDR1 and CDR2: MGHRA, YSYEKL. V gave up 0 bases and J gave up 4 bases; unmatched junction bases: 5. CDR3 size: 15 residues. The CDR3, as DNA: TGCGCCAGCAGCCAAGATCACAGGGGGATTTACGAGCAGTACTTC. Residues: CASSQDHRGIYEQYF.

This chain uses TRBV19 with TRBJ2-5, with unresolved D. Between the trimmed V and J ends, which lost 3 bases and 2 bases, there was a span of 7 bases. The CDR3 has 13 residues. CDR1 is LNHDA, CDR2 SQIVND, per germline (reference sequence). CDR3 loop: CASSMVRQETQYF. The CDR3 bases are TGTGCCAGTAGTATGGTACGACAAGAGACCCAGTACTTC.

This clone has at least ten counts. The V call is TRBV7-9, the J call TRBJ1-1, with a tentative D call TRBD1 (5 bases). Germline CDR1 is SEHNR and CDR2 is FQNEAQ (reference sequence). The CDR3 is 16 residues long. The V end was cut by 1 base, the J end by 0 bases, with 12 bases between. CDR3: CASSLGGFHMNTEAFF. The CDR3 DNA is TGTGCCAGCAGCTTAGGGGGGTTTCACATGAACACTGAAGCTTTCTTT.

The chain has TRBV9 and TRBJ1-1, with D possibly TRBD1 on 6 matching bases. Trimming removed 3 bases at V and 3 bases at J, with 18 bases between. This CDR3 spans 16 amino acids. Germline CDR1 and CDR2: SGDLS and YYNGEE. In DNA, the CDR3 is TGTGCCAGCAGCGGAACGGGAACAGGGTGGGACACTGAAGCTTTCTTT. Residues: CASSGTGTGWDTEAFF.

This clone has a handful of counts. The chain is built from TRBV4-3 and TRBJ1-5; D is possibly TRBD1 (6 bases). The germline V and J ends were trimmed by 0 bases and 3 bases, with 9 bases remaining between them. The CDR3 covers 15 residues. Germline CDR1 is LGHNA and CDR2 is YSLEER. CDR3 amino acids: CASSQEGHNNQPQHF. The CDR3 nucleotides read TGCGCCAGCAGCCAAGAGGGACACAACAATCAGCCCCAGCATTTT.

A single count supports this clone. CDR3 in amino acids: CASIGTGRTGELFF. In nucleotides, the CDR3 is TGTGCCAGCATCGGGACAGGGCGGACCGGGGAGCTGTTTTTT. This rearrangement joins TRBV6-1 to TRBJ2-2, with TRBD1 matching 9 bases. Looked up from germline, CDR1 is MNHNS and CDR2 is SASEGT. The CDR3 is made up of 14 amino acids. The V and J ends lost 7 bases and 5 bases, in that order; junction bases with no gene match: 5.

The chain carries TRBV28 and TRBJ2-7; 9 bases are a match to TRBD1. Germline values: CDR1 MDHEN, CDR2 SYDVKM. With 4 bases clipped from V and 5 bases from J, the junction kept 6 bases outside the gene matches. The CDR3 loop spans 14 amino acids. Here the CDR3 reads CASSYIQGAHEQYF. The CDR3 DNA reads TGTGCCAGCAGTTATATACAGGGGGCCCACGAGCAGTACTTC.

This sequence joins TRBV4-3 and TRBJ2-1; D is ambiguous. The CDR3 spans 14 residues. Trimming cost V 0 bases and J 8 bases, with 11 bases left between them. Germline CDR1 LGHNA, CDR2 YSLEER. The CDR3 here is CASSQEFRHHEQFF. The DNA of the CDR3 is TGCGCCAGCAGCCAAGAATTCCGGCACCATGAGCAGTTCTTC.

The chain joins TRBV5-1 to TRBJ2-1, with 8 positions matching TRBD2. There are 16 residues in the CDR3. The junction had 16 bases not matched to a gene; V was cut back by 4 bases and J by 10 bases. CDR1 is SGHRS, CDR2 YFSETQ, per germline. The CDR3 protein is CASSGGAGDYTMEQFF. As DNA, the CDR3 is TGCGCCAGCAGCGGGGGAGCGGGGGATTATACCATGGAGCAGTTCTTC. Full variable domain (outside the CDR3, taken from reference TRBV5-1 and TRBJ2-1): KAGVTQTPRYLIKTRGQQVTLSCSPISGHRSVSWYQQTPGQGLQFLFEYFSETQRNKGNFPGRFSGRQFSNSRSEMNVSTLELGDSALYLCASSGGAGDYTMEQFFGPGTRLTVL.

The rearrangement joins TRBV5-4 to TRBJ2-3; 7 nucleotides match TRBD2. The CDR3 consists of 15 residues. The J segment lost 0 bases and the V segment lost 2 bases, leaving 3 bases of the junction unmatched. Germline values: CDR1 SGHNT, CDR2 YYREEE (reference sequence). For the CDR3, the DNA is TGTGCCAGCAGCTTAGGCGGGGGTAGCACAGATACGCAGTATTTT. It codes for CASSLGGGSTDTQYF.

The rearrangement links TRBV4-2 to TRBJ1-5; D ambiguous. With 1 base removed from V and 0 bases from J, the gap between germline ends came to 10 bases. The CDR3 contains 16 residues. The germline CDR1 and CDR2 sequences are LGHNA and YNFKEQ. CDR3 residues: CASSQAGQHSNQPQHF. The CDR3 DNA sequence: TGTGCCAGCAGCCAAGCAGGCCAGCATAGCAATCAGCCCCAGCATTTT.

V usage is TRBV5-1 and J usage is TRBJ2-7; TRBD2 is a possible D gene (7 bases). From germline, CDR1 is SGHRS and CDR2 YFSETQ. The V end was cut by 2 bases, the J end by 2 bases, with 17 bases between. CDR3 length equals 16 residues. CDR3 in DNA: TGCGCCAGCAGCTTAACCGTGGCGGGGGCTGCCTACGAGCAGTACTTC. Encoded protein: CASSLTVAGAAYEQYF. Using reference TRBV5-1 and TRBJ2-7 for the parts outside the CDR3, the full variable domain is KAGVTQTPRYLIKTRGQQVTLSCSPISGHRSVSWYQQTPGQGLQFLFEYFSETQRNKGNFPGRFSGRQFSNSRSEMNVSTLELGDSALYLCASSLTVAGAAYEQYFGPGTRLTVT.

V gene TRBV5-6 combines with J gene TRBJ2-2, with D perhaps matching TRBD2 (5 bases). Germline V CDR1 and CDR2: SGHDT, YYEEEE. This CDR3 region has 16 residues. Trimming pared 3 bases from V and 2 bases from J, leaving 14 bases between. The CDR3 nucleotides read TGTGCCAGCAGCTCCGACTCGGAGGACAACACCGGGGAGCTGTTTTTT. Translating it yields CASSSDSEDNTGELFF.

V and J are TRBV4-3 and TRBJ2-7; D is possibly TRBD2 (6 bases). The V end lost 1 base, the J end lost 2 bases, and 12 bases lay between the germline ends. CDR3 length: 15 amino acids. The germline gives CDR1 LGHNA, CDR2 YSLEER. The CDR3 DNA is TGCGCCAGCAGCCAAGGCATAGCGGCAACCTACGAGCAGTACTTC. This translates into CASSQGIAATYEQYF.

This clone has just one count. V and J are TRBV2 and TRBJ2-1, with 10 bases fitting TRBD1. V shed 4 bases and J 8 bases; nucleotides not matched to a gene: 8. The CDR3 is 15 amino acids. CDR1 SNHLY and CDR2 FYNNEI come from the germline V gene. The CDR3 bases are TGTGCCAGCAGTGGAGACAGGGGGCGCATGGATGAGCAGTTCTTC. It yields the protein CASSGDRGRMDEQFF.

J is TRBJ2-5 and V is TRBV2, with D perhaps matching TRBD2 (7 bases). The CDR3 extends over 14 amino acids. Per the germline V gene, CDR1 is SNHLY and CDR2 is FYNNEI. Trimming removed 5 bases at V and 4 bases at J, with 14 bases between. The CDR3 DNA sequence: TGTGCCAGCAGTCGGGGGGCCCCTCGAGAGACCCAGTACTTC. The encoded protein is CASSRGAPRETQYF. The variable domain in full, with the rest retrieved from reference TRBV2 and TRBJ2-5, is EPEVTQTPSHQVTQMGQEVILRCVPISNHLYFYWYRQILGQKVEFLVSFYNNEISEKSEIFDDQFSVERPDGSNFTLKIRSTKLEDSAMYFCASSRGAPRETQYFGPGTRLLVL.

The J gene is TRBJ2-1, the V gene TRBV28, with 12 bases fitting TRBD2. The V gene's germline CDR1 is MDHEN and CDR2 SYDVKM. V was clipped by 5 bases and J by 8 bases; unmatched bases: 16. This CDR3 contains 18 residues. The CDR3 protein is CASSLPTSGSGGWDEQFF. The CDR3 DNA reads as TGTGCCAGCAGTCTTCCGACTAGCGGGAGCGGGGGGTGGGATGAGCAGTTCTTC. Full variable domain (missing parts from reference TRBV28 and TRBJ2-1): DVKVTQSSRYLVKRTGEKVFLECVQDMDHENMFWYRQDPGLGLRLIYFSYDVKMKEKGDIPEGYSVSREKKERFSLILESASTNQTSMYLCASSLPTSGSGGWDEQFFGPGTRLTVL.